The 24 T cell receptor beta chains below come from one sample, sequenced in a study of CD8 T cells in Susac syndrome. Random hexamers were used to reverse transcribe an amount of about 0.5 to 1 ug RNA. One entry per CDR3 protein results from TCRdb running MiXCR on the immunoSEQ multiplex PCR reads. The repertoire includes under 200,000 distinct CDR3 sequences, about 95% of them detected once, and roughly 0.16% sits in the top ten. Sequencing was done on a sample of CD8+ T cells from PBMCs. The receptors shown here come from a human donor with multiple sclerosis.

The CDR3 DNA sequence: TGTGCCATCAAAACCGGGACAGGGGGGACAGATACGCAGTATTTT. Its protein product is CAIKTGTGGTDTQYF. This chain connects TRBV10-3 to TRBJ2-3; 11 nucleotides align to TRBD1. The CDR3 runs 15 residues. J lost 3 bases, V lost 7 bases, and 6 bases had no gene match. CDR1 is ENHRY and CDR2 is SYGVKD in the germline V gene.

This rearrangement joins TRBV7-9 to TRBJ2-3; D unclear. This CDR3 region has 15 residues. Trimming shortened V by 6 bases and J by 2 bases, and 15 bases separated the two germline ends. Germline V lookup: CDR1 SEHNR, CDR2 FQNEAQ (reference sequence). As DNA, the CDR3 is TGTGCCAGCAGTGTCGAGACCAGCCCCACAGATACGCAGTATTTT. Translation gives CASSVETSPTDTQYF.

The V call is TRBV6-5, the J call TRBJ1-1; D gene ambiguous. Germline CDR1 reads MNHEY; CDR2 reads SVGAGI. The CDR3 has 14 residues. V was pared by 7 bases and J by 0 bases, with 12 bases between. The CDR3, as DNA: TGTGCCAGCAAACCAGGTTACTTGAACACTGAAGCTTTCTTT. It translates to CASKPGYLNTEAFF.

The V and J genes are TRBV11-2 and TRBJ2-7; maybe TRBD1 (7 bases). Germline V lookup: CDR1 SGHAT, CDR2 FQNNGV. Between the trimmed V and J ends, which lost 3 bases and 3 bases, there was a span of 12 bases. This CDR3 has 14 residues. The chain's CDR3 is CASSFGGTVYEQYF. DNA for the CDR3: TGTGCCAGCAGCTTCGGCGGGACAGTCTACGAGCAGTACTTC.

The chain is built from TRBV5-6 and TRBJ1-5; D call uncertain. The CDR3 has 12 amino acids. The V end lost 0 bases, the J end lost 6 bases, and 4 bases lay between the germline ends. CDR1 is SGHDT and CDR2 is YYEEEE in the germline V gene. The CDR3 region is CASSLEGQPQHF. CDR3 coding DNA: TGTGCCAGCAGCTTGGAGGGTCAGCCCCAGCATTTT. Full variable domain (remainder filled in from reference TRBV5-6 and TRBJ1-5): DAGVTQSPTHLIKTRGQQVTLRCSPKSGHDTVSWYQQALGQGPQFIFQYYEEEERQRGNFPDRFSGHQFPNYSSELNVNALLLGDSALYLCASSLEGQPQHFGDGTRLSIL.

This clonotype was recorded a few times. CDR3 nucleotides: TGTGCCTCTTCCGGGGAGCTGTTTTTT. This sequence encodes CASSGELFF. The rearrangement uses TRBV7-9 and TRBJ2-2; D is ambiguous. This CDR3 region has 9 residues. Germline V CDR1 and CDR2: SEHNR, FQNEAQ (reference sequence). Trimming shortened V by 11 bases and J by 6 bases, and 4 bases separated the two germline ends.

This chain joins TRBV28 and TRBJ2-4; D call uncertain. The CDR3 runs to 11 residues. CDR1 is MDHEN and CDR2 is SYDVKM in the germline V gene. The V gene lost 4 bases and the J gene lost 11 bases, with 9 bases spanning the gap. CDR3 sequence: CASSSLQVQYF. The CDR3 bases are TGTGCCAGCAGTTCCCTGCAAGTTCAGTACTTC.

This sequence joins TRBV20-1 and TRBJ2-1; 10 bases are a match to TRBD2. Trimming at V came to 0 bases and at J to 0 bases, leaving 8 bases not matched to a gene. This CDR3 comprises 18 residues. Germline V CDR1 and CDR2: DFQATT, SNEGSKA (reference sequence). In DNA, the CDR3 is TGCAGTGCTAGAGATACCGAGCGGGAGGGAAGCTCCTACAATGAGCAGTTCTTC. Translating it yields CSARDTEREGSSYNEQFF.

The chain joins TRBV9 to TRBJ1-1, with a weak D call TRBD1 (5 bases). The V end lost 7 bases, the J end lost 1 base, and 11 bases lay between the germline ends. The CDR3 sequence is 13 residues long. Per the germline V gene, CDR1 is SGDLS and CDR2 is YYNGEE. The CDR3 loop reads CASRQSSNTEAFF. The CDR3, as DNA: TGTGCCAGCCGACAGTCATCGAACACTGAAGCTTTCTTT.

The CDR3 coding sequence is TGTGCCAGCAGCTCGGGACTAGAGCAGTTCTTC. Protein: CASSSGLEQFF. This chain uses TRBV7-9 with TRBJ2-1; 7 bases align to TRBD2. CDR3 length: 11 residues. Germline CDR1 reads SEHNR; CDR2 reads FQNEAQ (reference sequence). After removal of 4 bases from V and 10 bases from J, the junction contained 1 base not matched to a gene.

The V call is TRBV5-4, the J call TRBJ2-2; D is undetermined. The CDR3 is 13 amino acids. V was pared by 0 bases and J by 5 bases, with 5 bases between. Germline CDR1 reads SGHNT; CDR2 reads YYREEE (reference sequence). CDR3 amino acids: CASSLEGTGELFF. CDR3 DNA: TGTGCCAGCAGCTTGGAGGGTACCGGGGAGCTGTTTTTT.

This chain connects TRBV2 to TRBJ1-5; the D gene is possibly TRBD1 (5 bases). CDR3 size: 13 residues. The V gene's germline CDR1 is SNHLY and CDR2 FYNNEI. Deletions cut 3 bases from V and 7 bases from J, with 10 bases between. CDR3 sequence reads: CASSEARAQPQHF. In nucleotides, the CDR3 is TGTGCCAGCAGTGAGGCCAGGGCACAGCCCCAGCATTTT. Full variable domain (remainder filled in from reference TRBV2 and TRBJ1-5): EPEVTQTPSHQVTQMGQEVILRCVPISNHLYFYWYRQILGQKVEFLVSFYNNEISEKSEIFDDQFSVERPDGSNFTLKIRSTKLEDSAMYFCASSEARAQPQHFGDGTRLSIL.

This clonotype showed up just once. The J gene is TRBJ2-7, the V gene TRBV7-2; 7 bases line up with TRBD1. V was clipped by 5 bases and J by 2 bases; unmatched bases: 9. Germline V CDR1 and CDR2: SGHTA, FQGNSA. There are 15 residues in the CDR3. The CDR3, as DNA: TGTGCCAGCAGCCCTCCTACAGGGGTACCCTACGAGCAGTACTTC. Translating gives CASSPPTGVPYEQYF.

This clonotype came up once. The genes are TRBV27 and TRBJ1-4; unclear D gene. The CDR3 has 16 amino acids. Germline V gives CDR1 MNHEY, CDR2 SMNVEV (reference sequence). Deletions cut 6 bases from V and 10 bases from J, with 24 bases between. CDR3 sequence (DNA): TGTGCCAGCAGAGTCCTCGGGAGGGCCACGGATTTAAAACTGTTTTTT. This sequence encodes CASRVLGRATDLKLFF.

This clonotype showed up just once. The chain combines TRBV20-1 with TRBJ1-1; D is uncertain. Per germline, CDR1 DFQATT and CDR2 SNEGSKA (reference sequence). Trimming left V 6 bases short and J 5 bases short, with 10 bases between. The length of the CDR3 is 11 residues. In DNA, the CDR3 is TGCAGTGCGCTTAGTGATACTGAAGCTTTCTTT. It encodes CSALSDTEAFF.

V gene TRBV27 combines with J gene TRBJ2-4; D is undetermined. CDR3 length equals 12 residues. V was clipped by 5 bases and J by 3 bases, with 5 bases between them. Germline CDR1 is MNHEY and CDR2 is SMNVEV (reference sequence). The CDR3 reads CASSPHKNIQYF. CDR3 in DNA: TGTGCCAGCAGTCCCCACAAAAACATTCAGTACTTC.

The chain employs TRBV6-6 and TRBJ2-2; D unresolved. The CDR3 covers 16 residues. V was cut by 0 bases and J by 3 bases, with 11 bases left in between. The germline V gene has CDR1 MNHNY and CDR2 SVGAGI (reference sequence). CDR3 region: CASSYSNWVDTGELFF. The CDR3 bases are TGTGCCAGCAGTTACTCGAATTGGGTAGACACCGGGGAGCTGTTTTTT.

The chain links TRBV29-1 to TRBJ1-2; possible D gene TRBD1, 5 bases. Trimming removed 3 bases from V and 5 bases from J, with 7 bases in between. The CDR3 extends over 11 amino acids. Germline loops: CDR1 SQVTM, CDR2 ANQGSEA. CDR3 bases: TGCAGCGTTGATGGGGGGTATGGCTACACCTTC. As protein: CSVDGGYGYTF.

The chain employs TRBV20-1 and TRBJ2-7; 9 bases are a match to TRBD2. The germline CDR1 and CDR2 sequences are DFQATT and SNEGSKA (reference sequence). This CDR3 spans 14 amino acids. Losses at the gene ends were 7 bases for V and 3 bases for J; bases not matched to a gene: 10. The CDR3 loop is CSVPSGTSFYEQYF. The CDR3 nucleotides are TGCAGTGTCCCGTCCGGGACTAGCTTCTACGAGCAGTACTTC.

CDR3 sequence: CASSKAREEGNQPQHF. CDR3 coding DNA: TGTGCCAGCAGCAAAGCGAGAGAGGAAGGTAATCAGCCCCAGCATTTT. This chain links TRBV21-1 with TRBJ1-5. TRBV21-1 corresponds to a pseudogene. This CDR3 region has 16 residues.

The CDR3 DNA sequence: TGTGCCAGCAGCCCCTATGACAGGGTCTACGAGCAGTACTTC. Translated, it gives CASSPYDRVYEQYF. The chain employs TRBV27 and TRBJ2-7; 7 nucleotides align to TRBD1. The CDR3 loop spans 14 amino acids. V gave up 6 bases and J gave up 3 bases; unmatched junction bases: 8. CDR1 and CDR2 (germline): MNHEY, SMNVEV (reference sequence).

The chain uses TRBV19 and TRBJ1-4; TRBD1 aligns across 12 bases. This CDR3 has 15 amino acids. Germline CDR1 reads LNHDA; CDR2 reads SQIVND (reference sequence). V was clipped by 5 bases and J by 6 bases; unmatched bases: 4. The chain's CDR3 is CASSPGTGGHEKLFF. Written as DNA, the CDR3 is TGTGCCAGTAGTCCGGGGACAGGGGGCCATGAAAAACTGTTTTTT. Based on the CDR3 plus reference TRBV19 and TRBJ1-4, the full variable domain is DGGITQSPKYLFRKEGQNVTLSCEQNLNHDAMYWYRQDPGQGLRLIYYSQIVNDFQKGDIAEGYSVSREKKESFPLTVTSAQKNPTAFYLCASSPGTGGHEKLFFGSGTQLSVL.

This sequence joins TRBV6-5 and TRBJ2-1; TRBD2 agrees at 7 bases. Trimming cost V 5 bases and J 10 bases; bases outside gene matches: 14. CDR1 and CDR2 (germline): MNHEY, SVGAGI. The CDR3 runs to 15 residues. In DNA, the CDR3 is TGTGCCAGCAGTCTCCTAGGGACTATCGGCGAGGAGCAGTTCTTC. The encoded protein is CASSLLGTIGEEQFF.

This chain connects TRBV2 to TRBJ2-3; D gene uncertain. CDR3 length equals 13 residues. The germline V and J ends were trimmed by 4 bases and 5 bases, with 10 bases remaining between them. The V gene's germline CDR1 is SNHLY and CDR2 FYNNEI. CDR3 sequence (DNA): TGTGCCAGCAGTGGCGGAGCCGGAGATACGCAGTATTTT. Residues: CASSGGAGDTQYF.